The clone carrying this T cell receptor (beta chain) occurred a few times. As yet, its antigen is unknown. V was trimmed by 2 bases and J by 6 bases, leaving 20 bases between them. This CDR3 contains 16 residues. Germline CDR1 is SGHTA and CDR2 is FQGNSA. Primed by a sample-barcoded 5' primer and a J-beta primer mix, a second PCR proceeded for 7 to 11 cycles. The template-switch adaptor, which had 12 random nucleotides, put a tag on each cDNA molecule. TCRdb reprocessed the 5' RACE reads with MiXCR, giving one entry per CDR3 protein. The sample comprises about 1,800,000 distinct CDR3 sequences, roughly 27% of which are singletons, and approximately 7.7% rests with the top ten. These data come from a study of blood T cells in healthy people across ages. Points from the study as a whole: Higher diversity, along with more naive CD4+ cells, distinguished long-lived donors from aged donors.

The gene calls are TRBV7-2 and TRBJ2-7; D unclear. This receptor was identified in a woman aged 25 to 39 in good health. Sequencing used blood. This CDR3 reads CASSLSRQVSRLEQYF. CDR3 DNA: TGTGCCAGCAGCTTATCACGTCAGGTATCCCGCCTCGAGCAGTACTTC. Variable domain in full (rest from reference TRBV7-2 and TRBJ2-7): GAGVSQSPSNKVTEKGKDVELRCDPISGHTALYWYRQSLGQGLEFLIYFQGNSAPDKSGLPSDRFSAERTGGSVSTLTIQRTQQEDSAVYLCASSLSRQVSRLEQYFGPGTRLTVT.